The clone carrying this T cell receptor (beta chain) was detected a few times. Its antigen is undetermined. Germline lookup yields CDR1 DFQATT and CDR2 SNEGSKA (reference sequence). The CDR3 has 13 residues. V lost 6 bases, J lost 5 bases, and 5 bases stayed unmatched. Amplification of TCR beta CDR3 regions was performed using RNA transcripts as template. HTBI primers were the set used in a first-round RT-PCR of the TCR CDR3. Each CDR3 protein gets one entry after TCRdb re-called the multiplex PCR reads with MiXCR. The sample contains about 300,000 distinct CDR3 sequences, 16% of which appear only once. These data belong to a study of T cells in Graves' hyperthyroidism and ophthalmopathy. Overall study context: Blood from the periphery was taken at initial diagnosis, before any treatment. The study, taken as a whole, reports: Blood shared most expanded thyroid clonotypes above 0.001. The model foresaw ophthalmopathy a median around 6.4 months prior to onset.

This rearrangement joins TRBV20-1 to TRBJ2-2; 8 nucleotides match TRBD1. The source is a man aged 30 to 45 with Graves' hyperthyroidism. The sample taken for sequencing was blood. CDR3: CSASGQGTGELFF. The CDR3 DNA follows: TGCAGTGCCTCCGGACAGGGAACCGGGGAGCTGTTTTTT.